Listed below are T cell receptor beta chains from one sample, sequenced in a study of CD8 T cells in ankylosing spondylitis. One entry per CDR3 protein, called by TCRdb with MiXCR from the 5' RACE reads. The sample has approximately 340,000 distinct CDR3 sequences; approximately 15% are singletons. Source material: blood, either unsorted or a sorted T cell fraction (not recorded which). The receptors originated from a male donor with ankylosing spondylitis or in good health (not recorded which). CDR3s include the opening cysteine and the closing phenylalanine or tryptophan. The D gene is left open where the match is weak. Clone size is not always given. Where it is, it says once, few, many or a class for expanded clones.

j_call: TRBJ2-7; v_call: TRBV20-1; clone_size: -; d_call: TRBD1; cdr3_aa: CSASPGQQTYEQYF; cdr3_nt: TGCAGTGCTAGCCCGGGACAGCAAACCTACGAGCAGTACTTC
j_call: TRBJ2-1; v_call: TRBV7-6; clone_size: -; d_call: -; cdr3_aa: CASSLNKIAVFNNEQFF; cdr3_nt: TGTGCCAGCAGCTTAAATAAGATAGCGGTATTTAACAATGAGCAGTTCTTC
j_call: TRBJ2-5; v_call: TRBV12-3/TRBV12-4; clone_size: -; d_call: -; cdr3_aa: CASSLGTSPQETQYF; cdr3_nt: TGTGCCAGCAGTTTAGGTACTAGCCCGCAAGAGACCCAGTACTTC
j_call: TRBJ1-1; v_call: TRBV5-1; clone_size: few; d_call: -; cdr3_aa: CASSFPEAFF; cdr3_nt: TGCGCCAGCAGCTTCCCTGAAGCTTTCTTT
j_call: TRBJ2-1; v_call: TRBV11-3; clone_size: few; d_call: TRBD2; cdr3_aa: CASSSPRTSGGAYRSYNEQFF; cdr3_nt: TGTGCCAGCAGCTCGCCCCGTACTAGCGGGGGGGCTTATAGATCCTACAATGAGCAGTTCTTC
j_call: TRBJ2-5; v_call: TRBV4-1; clone_size: few; d_call: TRBD2; cdr3_aa: CASSQDKAPMLAGEETQYF; cdr3_nt: TGCGCCAGCAGCCAAGATAAGGCCCCCATGTTAGCGGGAGAAGAGACCCAGTACTTC
j_call: TRBJ1-2; v_call: TRBV12-3/TRBV12-4; clone_size: many; d_call: -; cdr3_aa: CASSRTGVGGYTF; cdr3_nt: TGTGCCAGCAGCAGAACGGGGGTTGGAGGCTACACCTTC
j_call: TRBJ2-3; v_call: TRBV12-3/TRBV12-4; clone_size: few; d_call: TRBD2; cdr3_aa: CASSLKIAGGLQYF; cdr3_nt: TGTGCCAGCAGTTTAAAAATAGCGGGAGGGTTGCAGTATTTT
j_call: TRBJ1-4; v_call: TRBV12-3/TRBV12-4; clone_size: few; d_call: -; cdr3_aa: CASSLGVGEKLFF; cdr3_nt: TGTGCCAGCAGTTTGGGGGTTGGCGAAAAACTGTTTTTT
j_call: TRBJ2-5; v_call: TRBV12-3/TRBV12-4; clone_size: few; d_call: -; cdr3_aa: CASSLGHQTNDQYF; cdr3_nt: TGTGCCAGCAGCCTGGGACACCAAACAAACGACCAGTACTTC